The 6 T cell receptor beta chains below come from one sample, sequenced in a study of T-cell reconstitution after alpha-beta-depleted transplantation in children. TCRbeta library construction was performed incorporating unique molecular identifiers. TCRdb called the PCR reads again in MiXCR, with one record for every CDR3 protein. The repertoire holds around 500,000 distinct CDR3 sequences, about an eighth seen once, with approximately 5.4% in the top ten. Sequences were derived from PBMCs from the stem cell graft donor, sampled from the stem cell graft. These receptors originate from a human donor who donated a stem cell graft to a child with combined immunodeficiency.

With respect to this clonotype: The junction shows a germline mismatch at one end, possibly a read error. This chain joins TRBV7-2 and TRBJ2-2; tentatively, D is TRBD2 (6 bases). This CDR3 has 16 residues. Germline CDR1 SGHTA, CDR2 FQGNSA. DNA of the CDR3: TGTGCCAGCAGCGTAGCCGGGACTCTCAACACCGGGGAGCTGTTTTTT. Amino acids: CASSVAGTLNTGELFF.

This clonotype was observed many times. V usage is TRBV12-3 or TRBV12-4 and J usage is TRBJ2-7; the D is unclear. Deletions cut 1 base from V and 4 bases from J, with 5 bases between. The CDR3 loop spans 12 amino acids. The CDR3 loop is CASSLEAYEQYF. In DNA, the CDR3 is TGTGCCAGCAGTTTAGAAGCTTACGAGCAGTACTTC.

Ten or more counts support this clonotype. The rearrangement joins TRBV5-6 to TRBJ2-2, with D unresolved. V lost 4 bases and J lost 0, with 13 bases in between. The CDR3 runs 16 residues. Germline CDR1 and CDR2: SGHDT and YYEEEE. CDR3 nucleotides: TGTGCCAGCAGCGCGTACGGATTCGCGAACACCGGGGAGCTGTTTTTT. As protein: CASSAYGFANTGELFF. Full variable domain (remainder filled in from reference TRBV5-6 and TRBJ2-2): DAGVTQSPTHLIKTRGQQVTLRCSPKSGHDTVSWYQQALGQGPQFIFQYYEEEERQRGNFPDRFSGHQFPNYSSELNVNALLLGDSALYLCASSAYGFANTGELFFGEGSRLTVL.

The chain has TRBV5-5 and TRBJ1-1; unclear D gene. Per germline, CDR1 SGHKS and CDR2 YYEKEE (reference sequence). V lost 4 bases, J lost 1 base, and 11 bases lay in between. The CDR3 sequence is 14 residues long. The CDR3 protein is CASSLRWGNTEAFF. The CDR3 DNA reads TGTGCCAGCAGCCTCCGGTGGGGGAACACTGAAGCTTTCTTT.

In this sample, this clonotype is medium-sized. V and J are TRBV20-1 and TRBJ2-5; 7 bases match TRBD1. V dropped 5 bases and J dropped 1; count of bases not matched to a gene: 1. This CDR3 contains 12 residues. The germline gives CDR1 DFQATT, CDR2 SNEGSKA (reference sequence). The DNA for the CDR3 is TGCAGTGCTTACAGGGGCCAAGAGACCCAGTACTTC. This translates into CSAYRGQETQYF.

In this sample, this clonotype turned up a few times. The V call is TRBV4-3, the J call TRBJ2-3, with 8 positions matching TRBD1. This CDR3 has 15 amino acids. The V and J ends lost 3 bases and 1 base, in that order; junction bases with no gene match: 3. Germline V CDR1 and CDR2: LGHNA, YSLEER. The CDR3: CASSQETGGTDTQYF. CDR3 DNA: TGCGCCAGCAGCCAGGAGACAGGGGGCACAGATACGCAGTATTTT.